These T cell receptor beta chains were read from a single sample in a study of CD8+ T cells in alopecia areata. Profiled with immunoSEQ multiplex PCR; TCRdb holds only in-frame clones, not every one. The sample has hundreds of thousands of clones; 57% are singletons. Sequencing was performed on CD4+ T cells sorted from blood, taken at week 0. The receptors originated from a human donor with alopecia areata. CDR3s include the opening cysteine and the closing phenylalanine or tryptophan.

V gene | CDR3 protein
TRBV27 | CASSFGAGRAFF
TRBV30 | CAWTLGPHQPQHF
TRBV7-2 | CASRNGRGQRTDTQYF
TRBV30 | CAWSVEGLRGYTF
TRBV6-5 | CASSYSNGDEKLFF
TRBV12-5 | CASGLVSHRDSYNEQFF
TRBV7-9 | CASSLEATGMRNIQYF
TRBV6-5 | CASSYSIAGGNYEQYF
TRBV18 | CASSPAGDRHYGYTF
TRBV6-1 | CASSDLNGNSPLHF
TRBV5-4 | CASSSSSAYEQYF
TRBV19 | CASSTNRGGNQPQHF
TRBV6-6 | CASSYSGTRGTDTQYF
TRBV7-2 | CASSSRLSTDTQYF
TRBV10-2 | CGVSGATEAFF
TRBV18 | CASSRGQKRPNYGYTF
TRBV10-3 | CAISEGAEYGYTF
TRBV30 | CAWGGQMNTEAFF
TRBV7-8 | CASSWGTALYNEQFF
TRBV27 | CASSRKATGVTEAFF
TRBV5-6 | CASSWRDAGTEAFF
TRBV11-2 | CASSLTSGTTDTQYF
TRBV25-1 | CASSADRGHQPQHF
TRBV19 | CASSSAAPSPLHF
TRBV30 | CAWSVGLAGYTDTQYF
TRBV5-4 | CASSSDSSSYNEQFF